This entry concerns a single T cell receptor beta chain. The sample comes from a study of T cell changes during pregnancy in multiple sclerosis. The CDR3 is 16 amino acids. CDR1 is SQVTM, CDR2 ANQGSEA, per germline. The germline V and J ends were trimmed by 6 bases and 8 bases, with 28 bases remaining between them. Sequenced by immunoSEQ multiplex PCR; TCRdb stores in-frame clones only, minus some. Of 70,000 to 90,000 clones listed, approximately 91% are singletons. The sequence derives from a female donor in good health, serving as a control in a pregnancy study. Some clones in this sample may be carry-over from other donors' samples. The chain couples TRBV29-1 to TRBJ1-2; D may be TRBD1 (6 bases). The source material was PBMCs, sampled in the first trimester of pregnancy. This CDR3 is CSVSPGRGHFVDGYTF. The CDR3, as DNA: TGCAGCGTCTCACCGGGGAGGGGACACTTTGTGGACGGCTACACCTTC. The entire variable domain, with the rest obtained from reference TRBV29-1 and TRBJ1-2, is as follows: SAVISQKPSRDICQRGTSLTIQCQVDSQVTMMFWYRQQPGQSLTLIATANQGSEATYESGFVIDKFPISRPNLTFSTLTVSNMSPEDSSIYLCSVSPGRGHFVDGYTFGSGTRLTVV.